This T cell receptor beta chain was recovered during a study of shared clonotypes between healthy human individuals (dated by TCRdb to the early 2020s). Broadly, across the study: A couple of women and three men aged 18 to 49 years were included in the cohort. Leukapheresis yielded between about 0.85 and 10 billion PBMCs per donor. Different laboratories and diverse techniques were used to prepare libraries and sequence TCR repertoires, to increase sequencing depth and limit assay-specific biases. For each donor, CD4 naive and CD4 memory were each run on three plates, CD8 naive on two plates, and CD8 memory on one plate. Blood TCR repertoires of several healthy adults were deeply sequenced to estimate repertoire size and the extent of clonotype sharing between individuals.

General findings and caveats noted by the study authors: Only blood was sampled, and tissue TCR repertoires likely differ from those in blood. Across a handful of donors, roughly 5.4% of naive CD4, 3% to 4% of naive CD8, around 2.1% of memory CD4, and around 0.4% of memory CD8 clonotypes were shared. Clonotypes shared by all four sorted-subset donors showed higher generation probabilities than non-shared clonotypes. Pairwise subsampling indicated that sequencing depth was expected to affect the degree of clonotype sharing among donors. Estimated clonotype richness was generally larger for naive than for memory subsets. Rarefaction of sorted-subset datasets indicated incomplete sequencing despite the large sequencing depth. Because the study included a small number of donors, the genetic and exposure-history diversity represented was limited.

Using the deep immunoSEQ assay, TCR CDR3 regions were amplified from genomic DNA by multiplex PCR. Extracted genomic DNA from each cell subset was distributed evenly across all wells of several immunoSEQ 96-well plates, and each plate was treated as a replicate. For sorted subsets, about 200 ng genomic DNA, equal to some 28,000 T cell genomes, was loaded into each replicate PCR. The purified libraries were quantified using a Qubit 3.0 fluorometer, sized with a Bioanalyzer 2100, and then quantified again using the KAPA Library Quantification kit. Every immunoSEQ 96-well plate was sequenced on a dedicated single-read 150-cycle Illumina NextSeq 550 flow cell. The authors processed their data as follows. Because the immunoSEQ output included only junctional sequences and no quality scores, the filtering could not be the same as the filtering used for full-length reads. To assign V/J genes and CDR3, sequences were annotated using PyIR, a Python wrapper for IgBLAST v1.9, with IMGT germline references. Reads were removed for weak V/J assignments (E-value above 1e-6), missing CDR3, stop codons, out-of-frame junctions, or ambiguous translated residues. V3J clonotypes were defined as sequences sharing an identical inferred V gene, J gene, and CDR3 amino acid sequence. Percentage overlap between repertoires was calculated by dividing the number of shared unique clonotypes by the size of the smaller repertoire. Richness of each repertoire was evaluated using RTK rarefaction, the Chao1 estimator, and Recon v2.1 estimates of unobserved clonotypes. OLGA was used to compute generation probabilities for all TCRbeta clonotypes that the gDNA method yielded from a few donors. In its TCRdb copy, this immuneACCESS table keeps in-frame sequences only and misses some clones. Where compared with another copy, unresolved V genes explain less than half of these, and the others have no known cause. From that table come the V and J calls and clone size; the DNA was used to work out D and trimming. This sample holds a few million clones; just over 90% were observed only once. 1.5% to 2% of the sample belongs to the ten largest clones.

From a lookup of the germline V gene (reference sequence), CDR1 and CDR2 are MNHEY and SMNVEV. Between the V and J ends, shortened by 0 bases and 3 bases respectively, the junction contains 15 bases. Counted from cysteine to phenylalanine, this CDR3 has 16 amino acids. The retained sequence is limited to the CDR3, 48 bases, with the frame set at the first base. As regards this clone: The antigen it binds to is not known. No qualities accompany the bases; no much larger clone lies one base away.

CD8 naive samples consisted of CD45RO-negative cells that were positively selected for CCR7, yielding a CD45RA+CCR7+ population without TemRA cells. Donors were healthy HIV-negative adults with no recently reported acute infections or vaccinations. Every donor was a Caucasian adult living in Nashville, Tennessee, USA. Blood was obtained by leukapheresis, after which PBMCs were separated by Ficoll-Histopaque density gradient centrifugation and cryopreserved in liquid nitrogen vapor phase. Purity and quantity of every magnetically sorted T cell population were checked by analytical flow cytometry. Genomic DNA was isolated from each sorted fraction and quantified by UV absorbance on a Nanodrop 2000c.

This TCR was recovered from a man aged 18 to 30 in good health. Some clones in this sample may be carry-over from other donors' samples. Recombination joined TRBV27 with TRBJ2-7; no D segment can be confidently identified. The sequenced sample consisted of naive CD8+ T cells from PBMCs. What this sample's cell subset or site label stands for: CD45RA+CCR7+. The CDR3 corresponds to CASSLSAGGSRYEQYF. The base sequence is TGTGCCAGCAGTTTATCGGCCGGCGGAAGTCGCTACGAGCAGTACTTC.